Detailed here is one T cell receptor beta chain. Its specificity is not known. This entry belongs to a study of OX40 agonist ivuxolimab in advanced cancers. General study results and limits: On average, CD8+ T cells had more expanded clones than CD4+.

The protocol was immunoSEQ multiplex PCR, while the TCRdb copy is restricted to in-frame clones and leaves out a portion. The sample shows 31,000 or so clones, about 81% of them seen only once. Trimming cost V 7 bases and J 7 bases, with 21 bases left between them. Per germline, CDR1 LNHDA and CDR2 SQIVND (reference sequence). The length of the CDR3 is 15 residues. This specimen was CD4+ or CD8+ T cells sorted from blood, taken in a trial of the OX40 agonist ivuxolimab. The receptor's source is an adult with an advanced solid tumor such as melanoma, head and neck, liver or kidney cancer. The chain couples TRBV19 to TRBJ2-3; D is perhaps TRBD1 (6 bases). The CDR3 sequence: CASTLTGTTINTQYF. In DNA, the CDR3 is TGTGCCAGTACCTTAACCGGGACAACGATCAATACGCAGTATTTT. Together with reference TRBV19 and TRBJ2-3, the CDR3 gives the full variable domain: DGGITQSPKYLFRKEGQNVTLSCEQNLNHDAMYWYRQDPGQGLRLIYYSQIVNDFQKGDIAEGYSVSREKKESFPLTVTSAQKNPTAFYLCASTLTGTTINTQYFGPGTRLTVL.